This T cell receptor beta chain was recovered during a study of blood T cell repertoires in COVID-19. Study context: Samples came from the United States, Italy and Spain, spanning acute and convalescent COVID-19.

The authors' processing: Reference gene primer amplification in the assay estimated nucleated cell counts. Repertoires were generated with immunoSEQ multiplex PCR, while TCRdb's copy carries only in-frame clones and drops some. That table supplies the V and J calls and clone size; D and trimming were determined from the DNA. The table includes some 42,000 clones, 87% detected once. Sequencing was carried out using peripheral blood. The TCR sequence derives from a human donor in a cohort sampled during active COVID-19.

The CDR3 coding sequence is TGTGCCAGCGAGGGGACAGCGCGAGTAGAGGCTTTCTTT. Translation gives CASEGTARVEAFF. The chain is built from TRBV28 and TRBJ1-1; 7 bases agree with TRBD1. Germline values: CDR1 MDHEN, CDR2 SYDVKM. The J segment lost 11 bases and the V segment lost 8 bases, leaving 14 bases of the junction unmatched. The CDR3 length is 13 residues. Together with reference TRBV28 and TRBJ1-1, the CDR3 gives the full variable domain: DVKVTQSSRYLVKRTGEKVFLECVQDMDHENMFWYRQDPGLGLRLIYFSYDVKMKEKGDIPEGYSVSREKKERFSLILESASTNQTSMYLCASEGTARVEAFFGQGTRLTVV.